What follows are 32 T cell receptor beta chains derived from one specimen sequenced in a study of T cells expressing NK-cell markers. TCRdb re-analyzed the 5' RACE reads; it lists each CDR3 protein once, without DNA. The table for this sample gives 350,000 to 450,000 distinct CDR3 sequences. The sample taken for sequencing was blood T cells: a sorted CD56 or NKG2C T cell subset, CD4+ or CD8+ T cells, or bulk PBMC T cells (not recorded which). The receptors were gathered from a man aged 18-70 years in good health.

This sequence joins TRBV7-2 and TRBJ1-4. The V gene's germline CDR1 is SGHTA and CDR2 FQGNSA. This CDR3 is 15 amino acids long. This CDR3 reads CASSLVPTKNEKLFF.

The chain carries TRBV6-1 and TRBJ2-2; TCRdb calls TRBD1, which cannot be checked without DNA. The CDR3 totals 14 residues. The germline CDR1 and CDR2 sequences are MNHNS and SASEGT. CDR3 sequence reads: CASGGQGFTGELFF.

CDR3 loop: CASSLAVGGFSPLHF. The J gene is TRBJ1-6, the V gene TRBV12-3 or TRBV12-4; as DNA is missing, the TRBD1 call by TCRdb cannot be tested. This CDR3 has 15 residues.

The chain has TRBV5-1 and TRBJ1-3. Germline values: CDR1 SGHRS, CDR2 YFSETQ. The CDR3 is 13 residues long. This CDR3 is CASRDLRGNTIYF.

The gene calls are TRBV6-5 and TRBJ1-1; there is no DNA to check the TCRdb D call of TRBD1. Looked up from germline, CDR1 is MNHEY and CDR2 is SVGAGI. The CDR3 runs 15 residues. CDR3 amino acids: CASSSVRAGGTEAFF.

CDR3 region: CASSLMAFSSYEQYF. The chain uses TRBV27 and TRBJ2-7. This CDR3 region has 15 residues. CDR1 is MNHEY, CDR2 SMNVEV, per germline (reference sequence).

V and J are TRBV6-2 or TRBV6-3 and TRBJ2-1; TCRdb indicates TRBD1, and absent DNA this call remains unverified. The CDR3 has 14 amino acids. The germline gives CDR1 MNHEY, CDR2 SVGEGT. The CDR3 sequence is CASRDDMGINEQFF.

The chain employs TRBV3-1 and TRBJ1-2; TCRdb returns TRBD1, unconfirmable since there is no DNA. From germline, CDR1 is LGHDT and CDR2 YNNKEL (reference sequence). This CDR3 region has 14 residues. Here the CDR3 reads CASSLQQAAGGYTF.

The chain joins TRBV7-8 to TRBJ2-1; the TCRdb call, TRBD1, lacks DNA for checking. In germline, CDR1 is SGHVS, CDR2 FQNEAQ. The CDR3 totals 14 residues. The CDR3 sequence is CASRQAPAKDEQFF.

The V and J genes are TRBV12-3 or TRBV12-4 and TRBJ1-1; TCRdb gives TRBD1 as the D gene, but with no DNA this cannot be confirmed. This CDR3 is 16 amino acids long. The CDR3 region is CASRPVRKWTDTEAFF.

CDR3 sequence reads: CASSAVGQGERNSPLHF. This rearrangement joins TRBV28 to TRBJ1-6; the TRBD1 assignment by TCRdb is unverifiable without DNA. In germline, CDR1 is MDHEN, CDR2 SYDVKM. The CDR3 is 17 amino acids.

The chain recombines TRBV29-1 with TRBJ1-2. The CDR3 runs to 13 residues. Looked up from germline, CDR1 is SQVTM and CDR2 is ANQGSEA. The CDR3 here is CSVKRTVNYGYTF.

The rearrangement joins TRBV5-5 to TRBJ2-7. Germline CDR1 SGHKS, CDR2 YYEKEE (reference sequence). This CDR3 has 14 residues. CDR3 protein: CASSSDLTRREQYF.

The chain has TRBV5-1 and TRBJ1-1; with no DNA, the TCRdb D assignment of TRBD1 cannot be verified. CDR3 length: 16 residues. Germline V gene data show CDR1 as SGHRS and CDR2 as YFSETQ. The CDR3 here is CASSLGDNRANTEAFF.

This chain links TRBV6-2 or TRBV6-3 with TRBJ1-2. The germline V gene has CDR1 MNHEY and CDR2 SVGEGT. The CDR3 has 14 residues. This CDR3 is CASRTNHQSSGYTF.

J is TRBJ1-2 and V is TRBV10-3; with no DNA, the TCRdb D assignment of TRBD1 cannot be verified. Germline V gene data show CDR1 as ENHRY and CDR2 as SYGVKD. This CDR3 contains 13 residues. This CDR3 is CAIRPTGVYGYTF.

The rearrangement joins TRBV30 to TRBJ2-1; TCRdb calls TRBD1, which cannot be checked without DNA. Germline CDR1 and CDR2: GTSNPN and SVGIG (reference sequence). The CDR3 is made up of 13 amino acids. This CDR3 reads CAWSNRGMGEQFF.

The chain is built from TRBV7-9 and TRBJ2-1; the TRBD1 assignment by TCRdb is unverifiable without DNA. Per the germline V gene, CDR1 is SEHNR and CDR2 is FQNEAQ (reference sequence). The CDR3 has 14 residues. This CDR3 reads CASSAVRGKDEQFF.

The rearrangement joins TRBV6-5 to TRBJ2-7; TCRdb's D call of TRBD2 is untestable without DNA. This CDR3 has 17 amino acids. Germline loops: CDR1 MNHEY, CDR2 SVGAGI. This CDR3 reads CASSYSVLARKAYEQYF.

The CDR3 sequence: CASSYSRAGGGNTIYF. V gene TRBV6-5 combines with J gene TRBJ1-3; TCRdb outputs TRBD1, but without DNA this stays unchecked. The CDR3 has 16 amino acids. Germline CDR1 reads MNHEY; CDR2 reads SVGAGI.

The rearrangement joins TRBV28 to TRBJ1-2; TCRdb selects TRBD1, and the lack of DNA leaves this call unchecked. Germline V gene data show CDR1 as MDHEN and CDR2 as SYDVKM. This CDR3 has 15 residues. The chain's CDR3 is CASSSGGGQGYGYTF.

The chain joins TRBV3-1 to TRBJ2-7; no DNA is available, so the TRBD1 call from TCRdb remains unchecked. The germline V gene encodes CDR1 LGHDT and CDR2 YNNKEL (reference sequence). The CDR3 consists of 15 residues. The CDR3 spells CASRTPGTVFYEQYF.

V gene TRBV5-1 combines with J gene TRBJ1-1; TCRdb returns TRBD1, unconfirmable since there is no DNA. The CDR3 is 14 residues long. CDR1 and CDR2 (germline): SGHRS, YFSETQ. The CDR3 spells CASGQGSGGTEAFF.

The chain joins TRBV28 to TRBJ2-3; TCRdb names TRBD1, which stays unverified in the absence of DNA. Germline CDR1 and CDR2: MDHEN and SYDVKM. The CDR3 sequence is 16 residues long. CDR3 protein: CASSLWSGGRTDTQYF. Looking up the rest from reference TRBV28 and TRBJ2-3 gives the full variable domain: DVKVTQSSRYLVKRTGEKVFLECVQDMDHENMFWYRQDPGLGLRLIYFSYDVKMKEKGDIPEGYSVSREKKERFSLILESASTNQTSMYLCASSLWSGGRTDTQYFGPGTRLTVL.

The rearrangement uses TRBV7-2 and TRBJ2-5; the TRBD1 assignment by TCRdb is unverifiable without DNA. Germline V gene data show CDR1 as SGHTA and CDR2 as FQGNSA. CDR3 length equals 15 residues. Here the CDR3 reads CASSRVTGGRETQYF.

The CDR3 is CASSRTGSVTYEQYF. The chain couples TRBV12-3 or TRBV12-4 to TRBJ2-7; the TRBD1 assignment by TCRdb is unverifiable without DNA. This CDR3 spans 15 amino acids.

The rearrangement links TRBV11-2 to TRBJ2-1; no DNA is available, so the TRBD2 call from TCRdb remains unchecked. The CDR3 is 14 residues long. Germline V CDR1 and CDR2: SGHAT, FQNNGV. CDR3 region: CANLLGTSGDEQFF.

The J gene is TRBJ1-2, the V gene TRBV6-5; no DNA is available, so the TRBD1 call from TCRdb remains unchecked. This CDR3 comprises 14 residues. From germline, CDR1 is MNHEY and CDR2 SVGAGI. CDR3 sequence reads: CASSSQGFGYGYTF.

CDR3 residues: CASSLVREMQYF. This chain joins TRBV7-8 and TRBJ2-3; TCRdb selects TRBD1, and the lack of DNA leaves this call unchecked. Germline-derived CDR1 and CDR2 are SGHVS and FQNEAQ. This CDR3 comprises 12 residues.

The chain carries TRBV20-1 and TRBJ2-3; there is no DNA to check the TCRdb D call of TRBD2. The CDR3 spans 18 residues. Germline lookup yields CDR1 DFQATT and CDR2 SNEGSKA (reference sequence). The CDR3 loop is CSARVSGGLRSTSYTQYF.

The chain employs TRBV10-3 and TRBJ2-5; with no DNA, the TCRdb D assignment of TRBD2 cannot be verified. The germline V gene has CDR1 ENHRY and CDR2 SYGVKD. CDR3 length equals 15 residues. The CDR3 sequence: CAIGGASRSQETQYF.

The V gene is TRBV6-1, the J gene TRBJ1-6; TCRdb's D gene call, TRBD1, goes unchecked for lack of DNA. Germline loops: CDR1 MNHNS, CDR2 SASEGT. This CDR3 has 15 residues. The CDR3 region is CASTPNGGRDSPLHF.